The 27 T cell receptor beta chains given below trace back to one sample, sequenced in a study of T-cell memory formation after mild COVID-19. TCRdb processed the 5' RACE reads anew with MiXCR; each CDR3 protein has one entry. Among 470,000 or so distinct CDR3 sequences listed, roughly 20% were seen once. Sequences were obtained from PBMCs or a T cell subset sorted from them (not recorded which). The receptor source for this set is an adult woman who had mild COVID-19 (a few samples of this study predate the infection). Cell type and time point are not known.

CDR3 in DNA: TGTGCCAGCAGCGCCGACCCGGGGCTGGGGGCCTATGGCTACACCTTC. Translated: CASSADPGLGAYGYTF. The V gene is TRBV9, the J gene TRBJ1-2; D perhaps matches TRBD1 (6 bases). Germline V lookup: CDR1 SGDLS, CDR2 YYNGEE. The CDR3 contains 16 residues. V was clipped by 3 bases and J by 4 bases, with 19 bases between them.

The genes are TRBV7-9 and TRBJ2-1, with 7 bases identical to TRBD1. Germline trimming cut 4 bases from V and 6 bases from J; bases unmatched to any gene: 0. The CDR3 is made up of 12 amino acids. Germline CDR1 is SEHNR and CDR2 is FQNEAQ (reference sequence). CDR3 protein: CASSWDSNEQFF. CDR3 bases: TGTGCCAGCAGCTGGGACAGCAATGAGCAGTTCTTC. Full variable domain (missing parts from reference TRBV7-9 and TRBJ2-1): DTGVSQNPRHKITKRGQNVTFRCDPISEHNRLYWYRQTLGQGPEFLTYFQNEAQLEKSRLLSDRFSAERPKGSFSTLEIQRTEQGDSAMYLCASSWDSNEQFFGPGTRLTVL.

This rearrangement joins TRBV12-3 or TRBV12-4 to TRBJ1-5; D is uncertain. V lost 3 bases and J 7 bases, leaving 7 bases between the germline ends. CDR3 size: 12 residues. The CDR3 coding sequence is TGTGCCAGCAGTTTTTCATTCCAGCCCCAGCATTTT. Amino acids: CASSFSFQPQHF.

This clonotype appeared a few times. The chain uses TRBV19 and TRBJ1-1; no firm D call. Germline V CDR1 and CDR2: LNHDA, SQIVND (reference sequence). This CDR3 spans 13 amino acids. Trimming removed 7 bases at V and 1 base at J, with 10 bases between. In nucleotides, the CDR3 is TGTGCCAGTACTGAGACCGCGAACACTGAAGCTTTCTTT. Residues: CASTETANTEAFF.

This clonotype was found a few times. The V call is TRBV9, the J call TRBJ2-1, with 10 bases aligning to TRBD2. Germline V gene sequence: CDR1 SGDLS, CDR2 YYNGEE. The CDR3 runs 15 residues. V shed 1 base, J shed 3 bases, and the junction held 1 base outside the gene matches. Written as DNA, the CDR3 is TGTGCCAGCAGCGTACCTAGCGGGGGCTACAATGAGCAGTTCTTC. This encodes CASSVPSGGYNEQFF.

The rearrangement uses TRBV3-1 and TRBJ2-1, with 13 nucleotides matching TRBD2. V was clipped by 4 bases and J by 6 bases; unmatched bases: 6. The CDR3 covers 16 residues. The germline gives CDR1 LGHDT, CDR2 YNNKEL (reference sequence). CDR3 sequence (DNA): TGTGCCAGCAGCCCGACCACTAGCGGGAGGGCCAATGAGCAGTTCTTC. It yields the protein CASSPTTSGRANEQFF.

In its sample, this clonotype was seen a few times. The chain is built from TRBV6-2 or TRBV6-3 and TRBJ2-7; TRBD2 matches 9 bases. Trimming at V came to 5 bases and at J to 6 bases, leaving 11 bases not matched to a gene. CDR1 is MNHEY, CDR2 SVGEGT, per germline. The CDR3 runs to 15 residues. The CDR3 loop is CASSRLGTSSVEQYF. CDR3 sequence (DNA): TGTGCCAGCAGTCGGCTTGGGACTAGCTCCGTCGAGCAGTACTTC.

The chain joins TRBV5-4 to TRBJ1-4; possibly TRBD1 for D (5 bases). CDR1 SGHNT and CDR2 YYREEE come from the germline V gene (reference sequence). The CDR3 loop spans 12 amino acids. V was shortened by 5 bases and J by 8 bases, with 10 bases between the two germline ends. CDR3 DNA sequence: TGTGCCAGCAGTAGGGGTGGAGAAAAACTGTTTTTT. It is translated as CASSRGGEKLFF.

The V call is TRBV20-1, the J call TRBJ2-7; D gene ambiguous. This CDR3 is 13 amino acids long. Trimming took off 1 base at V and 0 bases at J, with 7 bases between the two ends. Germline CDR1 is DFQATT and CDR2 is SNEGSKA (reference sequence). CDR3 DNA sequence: TGCAGTGCTAGAGTCGCCAGCTCCTACGAGCAGTACTTC. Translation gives CSARVASSYEQYF.

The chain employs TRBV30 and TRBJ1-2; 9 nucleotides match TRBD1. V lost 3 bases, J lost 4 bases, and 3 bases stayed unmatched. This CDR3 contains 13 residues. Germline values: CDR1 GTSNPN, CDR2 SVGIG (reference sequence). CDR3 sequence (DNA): TGTGCCTGGAGAGGACAGGGGAGCTATGGCTACACCTTC. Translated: CAWRGQGSYGYTF. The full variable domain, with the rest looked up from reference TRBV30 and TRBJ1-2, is SQTIHQWPATLVQPVGSPLSLECTVEGTSNPNLYWYRQAAGRGLQLLFYSVGIGQISSEVPQNLSASRPQDRQFILSSKKLLLSDSGFYLCAWRGQGSYGYTFGSGTRLTVV.

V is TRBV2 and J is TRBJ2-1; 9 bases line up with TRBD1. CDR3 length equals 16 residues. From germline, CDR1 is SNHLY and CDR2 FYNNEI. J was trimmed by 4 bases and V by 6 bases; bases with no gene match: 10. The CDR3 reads CASRPPRDRAYNEQFF. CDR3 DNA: TGTGCCAGCAGGCCTCCGAGGGACAGGGCTTACAATGAGCAGTTCTTC.

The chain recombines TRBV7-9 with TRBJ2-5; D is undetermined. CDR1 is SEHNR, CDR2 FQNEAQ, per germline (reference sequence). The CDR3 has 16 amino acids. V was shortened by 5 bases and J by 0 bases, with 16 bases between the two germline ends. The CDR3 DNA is TGTGCCAGCAGCCGAAGAGTTGCCGTTTACCAAGAGACCCAGTACTTC. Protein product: CASSRRVAVYQETQYF.

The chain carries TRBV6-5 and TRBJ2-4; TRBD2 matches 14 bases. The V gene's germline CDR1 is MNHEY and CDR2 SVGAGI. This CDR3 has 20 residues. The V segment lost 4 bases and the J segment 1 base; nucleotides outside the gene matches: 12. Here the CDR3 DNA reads TGTGCCAGCAGTTCCCTTGGGGGACTAGCGGGAGCAGGGGCCAAAAACATTCAGTACTTC. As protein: CASSSLGGLAGAGAKNIQYF.

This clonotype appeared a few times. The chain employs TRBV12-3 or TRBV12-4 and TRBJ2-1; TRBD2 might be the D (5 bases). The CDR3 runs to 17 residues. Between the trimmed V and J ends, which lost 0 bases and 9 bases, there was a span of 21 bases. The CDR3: CASSLAWSGGPSREQFF. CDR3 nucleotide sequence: TGTGCCAGCAGTTTAGCGTGGTCCGGTGGCCCTAGCCGTGAGCAGTTCTTC.

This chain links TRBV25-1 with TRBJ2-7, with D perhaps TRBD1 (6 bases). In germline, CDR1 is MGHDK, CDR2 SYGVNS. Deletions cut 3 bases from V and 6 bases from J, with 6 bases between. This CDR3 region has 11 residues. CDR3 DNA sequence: TGTGCCAGCAGTGAGGGGGCCGAGCAGTACTTC. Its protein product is CASSEGAEQYF.

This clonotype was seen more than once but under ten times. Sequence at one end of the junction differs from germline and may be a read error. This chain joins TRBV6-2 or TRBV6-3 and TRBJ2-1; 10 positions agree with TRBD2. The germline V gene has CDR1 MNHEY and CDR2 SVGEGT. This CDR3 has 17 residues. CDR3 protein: CPSSYSGLAGVYNEQFF. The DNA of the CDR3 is TGTCCCAGCAGTTACTCGGGGCTAGCGGGAGTGTACAATGAGCAGTTCTTC.

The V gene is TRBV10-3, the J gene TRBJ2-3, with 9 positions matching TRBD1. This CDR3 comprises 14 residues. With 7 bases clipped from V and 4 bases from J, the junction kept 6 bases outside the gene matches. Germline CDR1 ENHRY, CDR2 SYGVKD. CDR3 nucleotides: TGTGCCATCATGGACAGGGGAGTAGCAGATACGCAGTATTTT. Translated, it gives CAIMDRGVADTQYF.

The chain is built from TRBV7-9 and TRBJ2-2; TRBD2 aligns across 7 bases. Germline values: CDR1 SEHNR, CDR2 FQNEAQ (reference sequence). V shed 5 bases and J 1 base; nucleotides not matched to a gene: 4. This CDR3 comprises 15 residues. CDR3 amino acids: CASSETSLNTGELFF. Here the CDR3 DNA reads TGTGCCAGCAGCGAGACTAGCCTGAACACCGGGGAGCTGTTTTTT. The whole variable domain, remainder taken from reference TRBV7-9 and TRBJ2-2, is DTGVSQNPRHKITKRGQNVTFRCDPISEHNRLYWYRQTLGQGPEFLTYFQNEAQLEKSRLLSDRFSAERPKGSFSTLEIQRTEQGDSAMYLCASSETSLNTGELFFGEGSRLTVL.

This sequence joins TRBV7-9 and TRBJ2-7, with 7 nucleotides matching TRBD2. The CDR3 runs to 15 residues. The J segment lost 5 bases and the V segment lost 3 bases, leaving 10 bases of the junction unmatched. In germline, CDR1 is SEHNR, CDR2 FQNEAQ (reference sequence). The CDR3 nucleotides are TGTGCCAGCAGCTTTCGGGCGGGAGTAGGCGACGAGCAGTACTTC. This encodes CASSFRAGVGDEQYF.

CDR3 amino acids: CASSPTRGGRARESRETQYF. The CDR3 DNA sequence: TGTGCCAGCAGTCCGACCCGTGGCGGGAGGGCCCGTGAGTCGAGGGAGACCCAGTACTTC. The gene calls are TRBV6-2 or TRBV6-3 and TRBJ2-5; 9 bases fit TRBD2. This CDR3 spans 20 amino acids. Looked up from germline, CDR1 is MNHEY and CDR2 is SVGEGT. V was pared by 5 bases and J by 5 bases, with 24 bases of the junction left unmatched.

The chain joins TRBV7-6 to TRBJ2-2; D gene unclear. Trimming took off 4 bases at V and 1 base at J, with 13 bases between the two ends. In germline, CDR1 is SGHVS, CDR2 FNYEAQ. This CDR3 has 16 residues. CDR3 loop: CASSSRPGQNTGELFF. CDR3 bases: TGTGCCAGCAGCTCACGGCCCGGGCAGAACACCGGGGAGCTGTTTTTT.

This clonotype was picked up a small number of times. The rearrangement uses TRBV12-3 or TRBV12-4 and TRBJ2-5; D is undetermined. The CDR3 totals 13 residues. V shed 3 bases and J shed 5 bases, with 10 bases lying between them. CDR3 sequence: CASSLSEWETQYF. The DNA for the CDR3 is TGTGCCAGCAGTTTGTCCGAGTGGGAGACCCAGTACTTC.

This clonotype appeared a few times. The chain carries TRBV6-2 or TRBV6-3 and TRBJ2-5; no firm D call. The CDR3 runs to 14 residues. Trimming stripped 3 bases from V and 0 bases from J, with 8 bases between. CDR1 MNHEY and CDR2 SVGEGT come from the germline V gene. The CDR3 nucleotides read TGTGCCAGCAGTTATCTAGGGTACCAAGAGACCCAGTACTTC. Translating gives CASSYLGYQETQYF.

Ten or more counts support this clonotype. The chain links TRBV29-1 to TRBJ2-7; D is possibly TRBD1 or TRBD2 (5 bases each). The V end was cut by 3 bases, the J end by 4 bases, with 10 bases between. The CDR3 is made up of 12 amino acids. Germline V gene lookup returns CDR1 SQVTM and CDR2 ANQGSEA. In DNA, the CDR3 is TGCAGCGTTGATTCTGGGGGATACGAGCAGTACTTC. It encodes CSVDSGGYEQYF.

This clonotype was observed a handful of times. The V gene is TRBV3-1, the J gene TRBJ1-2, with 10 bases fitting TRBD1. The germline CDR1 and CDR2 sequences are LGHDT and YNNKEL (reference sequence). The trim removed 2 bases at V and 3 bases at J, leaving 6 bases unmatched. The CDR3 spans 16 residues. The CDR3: CASSQRPGQGDYGYTF. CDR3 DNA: TGTGCCAGCAGCCAACGCCCCGGACAGGGGGACTATGGCTACACCTTC.

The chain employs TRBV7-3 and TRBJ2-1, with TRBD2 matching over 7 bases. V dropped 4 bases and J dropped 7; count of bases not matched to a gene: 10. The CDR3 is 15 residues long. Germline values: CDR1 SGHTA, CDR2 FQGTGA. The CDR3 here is CASSSKRGSVNEQFF. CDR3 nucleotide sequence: TGTGCCAGCAGCTCGAAACGCGGGAGTGTTAATGAGCAGTTCTTC.

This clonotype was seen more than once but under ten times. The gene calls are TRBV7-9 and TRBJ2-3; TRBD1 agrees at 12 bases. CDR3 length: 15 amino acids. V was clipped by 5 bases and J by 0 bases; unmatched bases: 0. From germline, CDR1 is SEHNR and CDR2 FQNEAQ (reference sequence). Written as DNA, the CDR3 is TGTGCCAGCAGCGGGACAGGGGGCAGCACAGATACGCAGTATTTT. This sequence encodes CASSGTGGSTDTQYF. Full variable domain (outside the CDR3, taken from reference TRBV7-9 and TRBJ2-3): DTGVSQNPRHKITKRGQNVTFRCDPISEHNRLYWYRQTLGQGPEFLTYFQNEAQLEKSRLLSDRFSAERPKGSFSTLEIQRTEQGDSAMYLCASSGTGGSTDTQYFGPGTRLTVL.